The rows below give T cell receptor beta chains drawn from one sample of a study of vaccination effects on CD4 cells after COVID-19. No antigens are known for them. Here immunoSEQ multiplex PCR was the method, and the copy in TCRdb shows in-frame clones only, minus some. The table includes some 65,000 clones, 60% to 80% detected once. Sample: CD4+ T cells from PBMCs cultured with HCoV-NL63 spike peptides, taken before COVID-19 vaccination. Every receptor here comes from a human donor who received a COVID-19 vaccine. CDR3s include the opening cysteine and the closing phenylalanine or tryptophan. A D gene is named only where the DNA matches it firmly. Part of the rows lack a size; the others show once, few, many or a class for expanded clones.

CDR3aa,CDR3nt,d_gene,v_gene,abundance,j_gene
CASSQDGLGGYTF,TGTGCCAGCAGCCAGGACGGATTAGGAGGCTACACCTTC,NA,TRBV12-3/TRBV12-4,NA,TRBJ1-2
CASNRWVGEKLFF,TGTGCCAGCAATCGGTGGGTAGGGGAAAAACTGTTTTTT,NA,TRBV6-5,NA,TRBJ1-4
CASSLGSTGPFNQPQHF,TGTGCCAGCAGCTTAGGCTCGACAGGGCCATTCAATCAGCCCCAGCATTTT,TRBD1,TRBV7-2,NA,TRBJ1-5
CASSLAVWDEQFF,TGTGCCAGCAGCTTAGCAGTGTGGGATGAGCAGTTCTTC,NA,TRBV7-9,NA,TRBJ2-1
CASSLNRGVSPLHF,TGTGCCAGCAGCTTGAACAGGGGAGTTTCACCCCTCCACTTT,TRBD1,TRBV5-6,few,TRBJ1-6
CASTRGLTEAFF,TGTGCCAGTACACGGGGACTTACGGAAGCTTTCTTT,NA,TRBV2,NA,TRBJ1-1
CASSATLGLAGFTDTQYF,TGTGCCAGCAGTGCGACTCTTGGGCTAGCGGGTTTCACAGATACGCAGTATTTT,TRBD2,TRBV6-2/TRBV6-3,NA,TRBJ2-3
CASSQEEVRNTIYF,TGTGCCAGCAGCCAAGAGGAAGTTAGAAACACCATATATTTT,NA,TRBV4-2,NA,TRBJ1-3
CASSPDSVFSGNTIYF,TGTGCCAGCAGCCCGGACAGTGTGTTCTCTGGAAACACCATATATTTT,NA,TRBV11-2,few,TRBJ1-3
CASSPTGRGETQYF,TGTGCCAGCAGTCCCACAGGGAGGGGAGAGACCCAGTACTTC,NA,TRBV27,NA,TRBJ2-5
CASSARSGTSYEKLFF,TGTGCCAGTAGTGCCCGCTCCGGGACATCTTATGAAAAACTGTTTTTT,NA,TRBV19,NA,TRBJ1-4
CASSLAASGFGGDTQYF,TGCGCCAGCAGCTTGGCCGCTAGCGGTTTTGGGGGAGATACGCAGTATTTT,TRBD2,TRBV5-1,NA,TRBJ2-3
CASSDEQIYNEQFF,TGCGCCAGCAGTGACGAACAGATATACAATGAGCAGTTCTTC,NA,TRBV10-1,NA,TRBJ2-1
CASSFTRSSSTDTQYF,TGCGCCAGCAGCTTTACCAGGTCGAGCAGCACAGATACGCAGTATTTT,NA,TRBV5-1,NA,TRBJ2-3
CASSEQTYQETQYF,TGTGCCAGCAGTGAACAGACGTACCAAGAGACCCAGTACTTC,NA,TRBV2,few,TRBJ2-5
CASQKQFKSQYF,TGTGCCAGCCAAAAGCAGTTCAAATCTCAGTACTTC,NA,TRBV28,many,TRBJ2-4
CASSPDRASYGYTF,TGTGCCAGCTCACCAGACAGGGCGAGCTATGGCTACACCTTC,TRBD1,TRBV18,NA,TRBJ1-2
CASSQDSGNTIYF,TGTGCCAGCAGCCAGGACTCTGGAAACACCATATATTTT,NA,TRBV27,NA,TRBJ1-3
CASSGAGEEQETQYF,TGTGCCAGCAGTGGAGCGGGGGAAGAACAAGAGACCCAGTACTTC,TRBD2,TRBV28,NA,TRBJ2-5
CASSIRGGGLQETQYF,TGTGCCAGTAGTATCCGAGGCGGGGGCCTCCAAGAGACCCAGTACTTC,NA,TRBV19,NA,TRBJ2-5
CASSESWYNEQFF,TGCGCCAGCAGTGAGTCTTGGTACAATGAGCAGTTCTTC,NA,TRBV10-1,NA,TRBJ2-1
CASTDRGVGNTIYF,TGTGCCAGCACTGACAGGGGGGTTGGAAACACCATATATTTT,TRBD1,TRBV2,NA,TRBJ1-3
CASSLGASGGDEQFF,TGCGCCAGCAGCTTGGGCGCTAGCGGGGGTGATGAGCAGTTCTTC,TRBD2,TRBV5-1,few,TRBJ2-1
CASSLGGDSGANVLTF,TGTGCCAGCAGCCTCGGGGGGGACTCTGGGGCCAACGTCCTGACTTTC,TRBD2,TRBV7-3,NA,TRBJ2-6
CASSIPGDSNQPQHF,TGTGCCAGTAGTATCCCGGGAGATAGCAATCAGCCCCAGCATTTT,NA,TRBV19,NA,TRBJ1-5
CASSPKASTDTQYF,TGTGCCAGCTCACCCAAGGCCAGCACAGATACGCAGTATTTT,NA,TRBV18,NA,TRBJ2-3
CASSLNRAGLNTEAFF,TGCGCCAGCAGCTTGAACAGGGCAGGGTTGAACACTGAAGCTTTCTTT,NA,TRBV5-1,NA,TRBJ1-1
CASSIDHRDREHF,TGTGCCAGTAGTATAGATCACCGGGACAGGGAGCATTTT,TRBD1,TRBV19,few,TRBJ1-5